This TCR beta chain was observed in a study of T-cell reconstitution after alpha-beta-depleted transplantation in children. Germline V gives CDR1 SQVTM, CDR2 ANQGSEA. Trimming cost V 6 bases and J 3 bases; bases outside gene matches: 5. The CDR3 extends over 14 amino acids. Preparation of the TCRbeta library used unique molecular identifiers. Each CDR3 protein is one row after TCRdb ran MiXCR on the PCR reads. This sample has about 500,000 distinct CDR3 sequences, with approximately 32% found just once. This clonotype was observed a handful of times. Sequenced here: PBMCs from the stem cell graft donor, sampled from the stem cell graft. The TCR sequence derives from a human donor who donated a stem cell graft to a child with aplastic anemia. V usage is TRBV29-1 and J usage is TRBJ2-1; 10 bases agree with TRBD2. The chain's CDR3 is CSVQGLADYNEQFF. The CDR3, as DNA: TGCAGCGTGCAAGGACTAGCGGACTACAATGAGCAGTTCTTC.